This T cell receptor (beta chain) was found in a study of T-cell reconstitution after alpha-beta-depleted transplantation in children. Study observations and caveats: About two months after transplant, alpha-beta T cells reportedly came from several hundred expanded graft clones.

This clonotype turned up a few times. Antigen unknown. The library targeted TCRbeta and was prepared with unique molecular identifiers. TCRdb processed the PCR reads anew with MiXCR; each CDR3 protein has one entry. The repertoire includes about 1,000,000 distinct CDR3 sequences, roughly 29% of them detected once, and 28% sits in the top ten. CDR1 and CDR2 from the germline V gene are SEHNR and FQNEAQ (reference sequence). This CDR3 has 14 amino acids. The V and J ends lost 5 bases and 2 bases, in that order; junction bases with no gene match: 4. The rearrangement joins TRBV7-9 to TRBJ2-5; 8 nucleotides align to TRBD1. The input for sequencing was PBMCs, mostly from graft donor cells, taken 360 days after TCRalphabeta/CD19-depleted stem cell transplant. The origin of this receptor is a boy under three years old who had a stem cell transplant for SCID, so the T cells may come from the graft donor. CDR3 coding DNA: TGTGCCAGCAGCGAGGACAGGGTTCAAGAGACCCAGTACTTC. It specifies CASSEDRVQETQYF.